The entry below gives a single T cell receptor beta chain sequence along with its context. Germline V lookup: CDR1 MGHRA, CDR2 YSYEKL. The CDR3 is 15 residues long. V lost 1 base, J lost 7 bases, and 11 bases lay in between. Original data processing: Researchers report that nucleated cell counts were estimated from reference gene primer amplification. Assay: immunoSEQ multiplex PCR; the TCRdb copy retains only in-frame clones and omits some. V, J and clone size reflect that table, while D and trimming were determined from the DNA. The sample has 110,000 to 150,000 clones; around four fifths are singletons. These data are taken from a study of blood T cell repertoires in COVID-19. Overall study: Acute and convalescent COVID-19 samples came from the United States, Italy and Spain. The analysed material was cDNA or gDNA that came from T cells, B-cell-depleted T cells, or PBMCs.

Sequencing was performed on peripheral blood. The chain combines TRBV4-1 with TRBJ1-6; TRBD1 is a possible D gene (5 bases). The sequence came from a woman of 80 years or more with acute or convalescent COVID-19. In DNA form, the CDR3 reads TGCGCCAGCAGCCAAGTCCCCACAGGCAATTCACCCCTCCACTTT. Translated, it gives CASSQVPTGNSPLHF.